This TCR beta chain was retrieved from a study of T cells in Graves' hyperthyroidism and ophthalmopathy. Template material for amplifying TCR beta CDR3 regions consisted of RNA transcripts. Initially, a first-round RT-PCR of the TCR CDR3 employed the HTBI primer set. TCRdb reanalysed the multiplex PCR reads using MiXCR and keeps one entry per CDR3 protein. Found here are a few hundred thousand distinct CDR3 sequences, 18% of them singletons; the top ten hold 35% to 45%. The CDR3 is 12 amino acids. Trimming removed 7 bases at V and 0 bases at J, with 4 bases between. The germline CDR1 and CDR2 sequences are SEHNR and FQNEAQ (reference sequence). This clonotype was seen only a few times. Cells are PBMCs isolated from around 9.4 ml of fresh blood.

This chain links TRBV7-9 with TRBJ1-5; D ambiguous. The sequenced sample consisted of blood. This receptor was identified in a man aged 18 to 30 with Graves' ophthalmopathy. CDR3 protein: CASTDSNQPQHF. The CDR3 DNA is TGTGCCAGCACCGATAGCAATCAGCCCCAGCATTTT. Full variable domain (outside the CDR3, taken from reference TRBV7-9 and TRBJ1-5): DTGVSQNPRHKITKRGQNVTFRCDPISEHNRLYWYRQTLGQGPEFLTYFQNEAQLEKSRLLSDRFSAERPKGSFSTLEIQRTEQGDSAMYLCASTDSNQPQHFGDGTRLSIL.